This T cell receptor (beta chain) was identified during a study of blood T cell repertoires in COVID-19. This table comes from immunoSEQ multiplex PCR, and its TCRdb copy is limited to in-frame clones, with some not included. The table shows more than 100,000 clones, with 85% occurring only once. CDR1 and CDR2 from the germline V gene are LNHDA and SQIVND (reference sequence). The V gene lost 2 bases and the J gene lost 0 bases, with 11 bases spanning the gap. This CDR3 is 16 amino acids long. This clonotype was sampled from an elderly man with acute or convalescent COVID-19. The sequenced sample was peripheral blood. This sequence joins TRBV19 and TRBJ1-3, with D possibly being TRBD1 (5 bases). Here the CDR3 reads CASSIQGGISGNTIYF. In nucleotides, the CDR3 is TGTGCCAGTAGTATACAGGGCGGCATCTCTGGAAACACCATATATTTT.